This T cell receptor (beta chain) was identified in a study of regulatory T cells in long-lasting Graves disease. Study outcomes and limitations: Newly diagnosed patients had higher TCR diversity than persistent Graves' patients did.

CDR1 and CDR2 (germline): SNHLY, FYNNEI. The V gene lost 6 bases and the J gene lost 3 bases, with 17 bases spanning the gap. CDR3 length: 15 amino acids. Arm-PCR of CDR3 regions with iRepertoire HTBI primers generated TCR beta libraries. TCRdb used MiXCR to reprocess the multiplex PCR reads, holding one entry per CDR3 protein. The table lists fewer than 400,000 distinct CDR3 sequences, 18% of them singletons, with roughly 35% in the top ten. This clonotype was recorded a few times. Its antigen is unknown. The time point: newly diagnosed GD, antithyroid drugs for less than 3 months. With RNA extracted from PBMCs as input, the TCR library was made.

The clonotype was recovered from a female donor with Graves disease. The specimen was peripheral blood mononuclear cells (PBMCs), collected at new diagnosis, from a patient treated with antithyroid drugs. The V and J genes are TRBV2 and TRBJ2-5, with D maybe TRBD1 (6 bases). The DNA for the CDR3 is TGTGCCAGCAGGAACTGGGGGCAGGGAGAAGAGACCCAGTACTTC. Translating gives CASRNWGQGEETQYF. Based on the CDR3 plus reference TRBV2 and TRBJ2-5, the full variable domain is EPEVTQTPSHQVTQMGQEVILRCVPISNHLYFYWYRQILGQKVEFLVSFYNNEISEKSEIFDDQFSVERPDGSNFTLKIRSTKLEDSAMYFCASRNWGQGEETQYFGPGTRLLVL.